A selection of T cell receptor beta chains follows, all from one sample in a study of blood T cell repertoires in COVID-19. Sequencing used immunoSEQ multiplex PCR; TCRdb keeps in-frame clones, though not all of them. The table lists about 190,000 clones, approximately 90% of them singletons. Sequences were obtained from peripheral blood. Every receptor here comes from a woman aged 35 to 49 who had recovered from COVID-19. CDR3s include the opening cysteine and the closing phenylalanine or tryptophan. The D gene is left open where the match is weak. The size field is filled for only some rows; it gives once, few, many or a size class.

V gene	clone size	J gene	D gene	CDR3 protein	CDR3 DNA
TRBV5-4	once	TRBJ2-3	TRBD2	CASSQRLAGPSTDTQYF	TGTGCCAGCAGCCAACGACTAGCGGGACCTAGCACAGATACGCAGTATTTT
TRBV30	-	TRBJ2-1	TRBD2	CAWTHRPGLAGGWEQFF	TGTGCCTGGACCCACCGACCGGGACTAGCGGGAGGTTGGGAGCAGTTCTTC
TRBV2	-	TRBJ2-7	TRBD2	CASSEVTSVYEQYF	TGTGCCAGCAGTGAGGTGACTAGCGTCTACGAGCAGTACTTC
TRBV18	-	TRBJ1-5	-	CASSPEGSQPQHF	TGTGCCAGCTCCCCGGAGGGGAGTCAGCCCCAGCATTTT
TRBV5-1	-	TRBJ2-1	TRBD2	CASSSGLATYNEQFF	TGCGCCAGCAGCTCCGGACTAGCCACCTACAATGAGCAGTTCTTC
TRBV18	-	TRBJ1-1	TRBD1	CASSPRDAGGLGTEAFF	TGTGCCAGCTCACCAAGGGATGCAGGGGGCCTGGGCACTGAAGCTTTCTTT
TRBV27	-	TRBJ2-5	-	CASSSPARNDETQYF	TGTGCCAGCAGTTCCCCGGCTAGGAACGACGAGACCCAGTACTTC
TRBV28	-	TRBJ1-1	-	CASTIWATNTEAFF	TGTGCCAGCACCATTTGGGCGACGAACACTGAAGCTTTCTTT
TRBV6-6	-	TRBJ2-7	TRBD1	CASSPGQGVPYEQYF	TGTGCCAGCAGTCCGGGACAGGGGGTTCCCTACGAGCAGTACTTC
TRBV6-4	-	TRBJ1-5	TRBD1	CASSGQGGQPQHF	TGTGCCAGCAGCGGACAGGGCGGTCAGCCCCAGCATTTT
TRBV9	-	TRBJ1-2	TRBD1	CASSVGPPGGDGYTF	TGTGCCAGCAGCGTAGGTCCTCCAGGGGGTGATGGCTACACCTTC
TRBV28	once	TRBJ1-6	TRBD1	CASSSPGGHNSPLHF	TGTGCCAGCAGTTCACCAGGGGGACATAATTCACCCCTCCACTTT
TRBV6-5	-	TRBJ2-1	-	CASSYLTGFNEQFF	TGTGCCAGCAGTTACTTGACGGGGTTCAATGAGCAGTTCTTC
TRBV13	-	TRBJ2-3	TRBD2	CASSHLLLRGTSGGKDTQYF	TGTGCCAGCAGCCACCTGTTGCTTCGTGGGACTAGCGGGGGGAAGGATACGCAGTATTTT
TRBV5-1	-	TRBJ2-7	-	CASSLGAGEPYEQYF	TGCGCCAGCAGCTTGGGGGCCGGGGAACCCTACGAGCAGTACTTC
TRBV29-1	-	TRBJ1-4	-	CSVEIGGVGEKLFF	TGCAGCGTTGAAATTGGGGGGGTCGGTGAAAAACTGTTTTTT
TRBV5-1	-	TRBJ2-5	-	CASSLARGETQYF	TGCGCCAGCAGCTTGGCCAGGGGCGAGACCCAGTACTTC
TRBV5-4	-	TRBJ1-1	TRBD1	CASSLRPHRTGVEAFF	TGTGCCAGCAGCCTCCGGCCACATCGGACAGGGGTGGAAGCTTTCTTT
TRBV9	once	TRBJ2-7	TRBD2	CASSPPGGANYEQYF	TGTGCCAGCAGCCCCCCCGGGGGGGCAAACTACGAGCAGTACTTC
TRBV29-1	few	TRBJ2-2	TRBD2	CSVEISAGEVGELFF	TGCAGCGTTGAAATCTCAGCGGGAGAAGTCGGGGAGCTGTTTTTT
TRBV7-2	-	TRBJ2-2	TRBD1	CASSFLRGPTNTGELFF	TGTGCCAGCAGTTTTTTAAGGGGGCCGACGAACACCGGGGAGCTGTTTTTT
TRBV13	-	TRBJ1-1	TRBD1	CASRHRDRGITGVSGAFF	TGTGCCAGCAGGCACCGGGACAGGGGGATCACCGGAGTGTCTGGGGCTTTCTTT